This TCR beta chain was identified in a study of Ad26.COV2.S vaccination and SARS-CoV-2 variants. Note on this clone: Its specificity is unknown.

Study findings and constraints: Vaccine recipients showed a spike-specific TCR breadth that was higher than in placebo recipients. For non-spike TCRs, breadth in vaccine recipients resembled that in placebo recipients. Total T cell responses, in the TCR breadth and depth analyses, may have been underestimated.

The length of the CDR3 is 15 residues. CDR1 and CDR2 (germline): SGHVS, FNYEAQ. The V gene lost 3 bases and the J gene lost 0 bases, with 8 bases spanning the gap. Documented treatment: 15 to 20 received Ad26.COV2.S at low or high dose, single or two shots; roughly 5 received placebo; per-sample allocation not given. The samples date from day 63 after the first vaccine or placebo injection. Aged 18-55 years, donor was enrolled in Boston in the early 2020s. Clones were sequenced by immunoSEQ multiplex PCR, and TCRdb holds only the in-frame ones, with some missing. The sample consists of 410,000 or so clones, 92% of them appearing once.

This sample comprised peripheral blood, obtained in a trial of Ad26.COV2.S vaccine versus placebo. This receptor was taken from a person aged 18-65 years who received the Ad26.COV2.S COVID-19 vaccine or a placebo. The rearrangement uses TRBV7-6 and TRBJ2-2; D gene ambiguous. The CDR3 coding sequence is TGTGCCAGCAGCTTGGCCGCTGCGAACACCGGGGAGCTGTTTTTT. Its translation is CASSLAAANTGELFF.